This record covers a single T cell receptor beta chain. CD8+ and CD4+ T cells taken from blood had their TCR beta sequenced. The patients serving as multiple sclerosis controls were treatment-naive. They had stable or active relapsing-remitting disease and fulfilled revised McDonald criteria. This entry is derived from a study of CD8 T cells in Susac syndrome. The CDR3 has 12 residues. Deletions cut 9 bases from V and 3 bases from J, with 10 bases between. Per the germline V gene, CDR1 is KGHSH and CDR2 is LQKENI. Random hexamers were used to reverse transcribe an amount of about 0.45 to 1 ug RNA. TCR beta CDR3 was amplified by immunoSEQ multiplex PCR. This amplification extended across 54 Vbeta and 13 Jbeta segments. TCRdb passed the immunoSEQ multiplex PCR reads through MiXCR, listing each CDR3 protein once. The repertoire consists of 200,000 or so distinct CDR3 sequences, with roughly 90% occurring once and the leading ten covering approximately 0.13%.

Specimen: CD8+ T cells from PBMCs. The rearrangement uses TRBV18 and TRBJ2-3; no definite D call. The TCR originated in a human donor with multiple sclerosis. The CDR3 spells CASSPRTDTQYF. CDR3 DNA: TGTGCCAGTAGTCCCCGGACAGATACGCAGTATTTT.